These 7 T cell receptor beta chains share one sample of origin, sequenced in a study of CD8+ T cells in alopecia areata. Following RNA extraction, reverse transcription yielded cDNA that acted as the sequencing template. Libraries were prepared by immunoSEQ multiplex PCR; TCRdb keeps only in-frame clonotypes and omits some of them. The sample includes 130,000 or so clones, over 60% of them seen just once. The sample's treatment: oral pan-JAK inhibitor, 5-10 mg twice daily. The input for sequencing was CD4+ T cells sorted from blood, taken at week 4, from a patient treated with tofacitinib. The origin of the receptors is a human donor with alopecia areata.

V gene TRBV30 combines with J gene TRBJ1-1; D uncertain. CDR1 is GTSNPN and CDR2 is SVGIG in the germline V gene (reference sequence). The ends were cut back, 0 bases at V and 6 bases at J, with 14 bases in the middle. The CDR3 contains 14 residues. As DNA, the CDR3 is TGTGCCTGGAGTGTTGGCAGCTCTTTGGCTGAAGCTTTCTTT. Amino acid sequence: CAWSVGSSLAEAFF.

The chain joins TRBV29-1 to TRBJ2-7; tentative D call: TRBD1 (6 bases). From germline, CDR1 is SQVTM and CDR2 ANQGSEA. V was cut by 6 bases and J by 3 bases, with 24 bases left in between. This CDR3 has 16 amino acids. The CDR3 loop reads CSVIPNAPGHRYEQYF. For the CDR3, the DNA is TGCAGCGTCATACCGAACGCTCCGGGACACCGCTACGAGCAGTACTTC.

This clone was found a few times. This chain joins TRBV19 and TRBJ1-5, with D perhaps TRBD1 (5 bases). This CDR3 contains 14 residues. Trimming removed 5 bases from V and 0 bases from J, with 8 bases in between. From germline, CDR1 is LNHDA and CDR2 SQIVND (reference sequence). CDR3 coding DNA: TGTGCCAGTAGTCTACAGGTTAGCAATCAGCCCCAGCATTTT. Translation: CASSLQVSNQPQHF.

This clone was picked up a small number of times. This chain links TRBV4-2 with TRBJ2-7, with 9 nucleotides matching TRBD2. Per the germline V gene, CDR1 is LGHNA and CDR2 is YNFKEQ. V lost 0 bases to trimming and J lost 3 bases; unmatched junction nucleotides: 6. There are 16 residues in the CDR3. The CDR3 is CASSQERSGGLYEQYF. As DNA, the CDR3 is TGTGCCAGCAGCCAAGAGAGGAGCGGGGGGCTCTACGAGCAGTACTTC.

The chain combines TRBV9 with TRBJ2-1; perhaps TRBD2 as D (5 bases). The CDR3 length is 13 residues. Germline V gene sequence: CDR1 SGDLS, CDR2 YYNGEE. Trimming removed 8 bases at V and 4 bases at J, with 13 bases between. The CDR3 loop reads CASAEDSYNEQFF. The DNA of the CDR3 is TGTGCCAGTGCAGAGGACTCTTACAATGAGCAGTTCTTC.

The CDR3 DNA follows: TGTGCCAGCAGCTTATACGCCCGGGGACGGGCTGGGGCCAACGTCCTGACTTTC. Amino acid sequence: CASSLYARGRAGANVLTF. The chain has TRBV5-6 and TRBJ2-6; D possibly matches TRBD1 or TRBD2 (5 bases each). V lost 2 bases to trimming and J lost 2 bases, with 17 bases between them. Germline V gives CDR1 SGHDT, CDR2 YYEEEE. There are 18 residues in the CDR3.

This sequence joins TRBV9 and TRBJ1-4; unclear D gene. CDR1 is SGDLS and CDR2 is YYNGEE in the germline V gene. This CDR3 spans 15 amino acids. The germline V and J ends were trimmed by 0 bases and 5 bases, with 11 bases remaining between them. CDR3 coding DNA: TGTGCCAGCAGCGTAGGCGTCGGGCTGAATGAAAAACTGTTTTTT. The encoded protein is CASSVGVGLNEKLFF. Full variable domain (rest looked up from reference TRBV9 and TRBJ1-4): DSGVTQTPKHLITATGQRVTLRCSPRSGDLSVYWYQQSLDQGLQFLIQYYNGEERAKGNILERFSAQQFPDLHSELNLSSLELGDSALYFCASSVGVGLNEKLFFGSGTQLSVL.